These 2 T cell receptor beta chains were all obtained from the same sample, sequenced in a study of blood T cell repertoires in COVID-19. The assay was immunoSEQ multiplex PCR, and TCRdb's table has in-frame clones only and misses some. The sample holds 250,000 to 400,000 clones, around 88% seen once. Specimen: peripheral blood. Receptors originate from a woman aged 25 to 39 with COVID-19, enrolled during active disease.

V usage is TRBV4-2 and J usage is TRBJ1-5, with D perhaps matching TRBD1 (5 bases). Germline loops: CDR1 LGHNA, CDR2 YNFKEQ. V was trimmed by 4 bases and J by 13 bases, leaving 14 bases between them. This CDR3 region has 12 residues. The CDR3 is CASSLPDTDQHF. The CDR3 DNA sequence: TGTGCCAGCAGCCTCCCGGACACAGATCAGCATTTT.

The rearrangement joins TRBV7-9 to TRBJ1-2, with 7 bases that match TRBD1. The CDR3 loop spans 14 amino acids. The V gene's germline CDR1 is SEHNR and CDR2 FQNEAQ (reference sequence). J lost 4 bases, V lost 1 base, and 3 bases had no gene match. The CDR3: CASSLGTGPYGYTF. CDR3 bases: TGTGCCAGCAGCTTAGGGACAGGCCCCTATGGCTACACCTTC.